These 21 T cell receptor beta chains were sequenced from one sample in a study of graft-versus-host responses after intestinal transplantation. Antigen specificity for these receptors is unknown. The table came from immunoSEQ multiplex PCR; TCRdb's copy has only in-frame clones and leaves some out. The top ten clones hold approximately 0.17% of a sample with about 130,000 clones, approximately 92% of them seen once. The source material was unstimulated CD4+ T cells sorted from spleen or lymph node cells, sampled before intestinal transplant. The receptors come from a human donor who received an intestinal transplant.

This clone occurred once. This chain connects TRBV6-5 to TRBJ1-2; the match to TRBD1 covers 7 bases. The CDR3 covers 15 residues. V was clipped by 2 bases and J by 4 bases; unmatched bases: 7. Germline assignment: CDR1 MNHEY and CDR2 SVGAGI. This CDR3 is CASSYRGPNGYGYTF. CDR3 sequence (DNA): TGTGCCAGCAGTTACAGGGGGCCTAACGGCTATGGCTACACCTTC.

The gene calls are TRBV12-5 and TRBJ2-5; unclear D gene. CDR1 and CDR2 (germline): LGHNT, FRNRAP. CDR3 length: 13 residues. The ends were cut back, 6 bases at V and 5 bases at J, with 13 bases in the middle. The CDR3 DNA reads TGTGCTAGTGGCCTCATCGGCTTGGAGACCCAGTACTTC. It is translated as CASGLIGLETQYF.

V and J are TRBV10-1 and TRBJ2-5; the D gene could be TRBD1 or TRBD2 (6 bases each). The J call may be wrong; the DNA end is better matched by TRBJ2-7. This CDR3 has 14 residues. Germline values: CDR1 WNHNN, CDR2 SYGVQD (reference sequence). As DNA, the CDR3 is TGCGCCAGCCAAGGGGGACTCCTCTCCTACGAGCAGTACTTC. Its translation is CASQGGLLSYEQYF.

This chain uses TRBV10-3 with TRBJ1-2, with 7 bases identical to TRBD1. Trimming took 7 bases from V and 2 from J; bases not matched to a gene: 13. Germline lookup yields CDR1 ENHRY and CDR2 SYGVKD. The CDR3 extends over 16 amino acids. The CDR3 protein is CAINGAGGTANYGYTF. The CDR3 DNA follows: TGTGCCATCAATGGCGCAGGGGGGACCGCGAACTATGGCTACACCTTC.

This clone has only a few counts. Here the CDR3 reads CASTPDRRGGYTF. In DNA form, the CDR3 reads TGTGCCAGTACCCCCGACAGGAGGGGAGGCTACACCTTC. The V gene is TRBV19, the J gene TRBJ1-2, with D possibly TRBD1 on 6 matching bases. CDR1 LNHDA and CDR2 SQIVND come from the germline V gene (reference sequence). V gave up 7 bases and J gave up 8 bases, with 17 bases separating them. CDR3 length: 13 residues.

This sequence joins TRBV9 and TRBJ2-7, with D unclear. CDR1 and CDR2 from the germline V gene are SGDLS and YYNGEE. With 1 base removed from V and 1 base from J, the gap between germline ends came to 9 bases. CDR3 length: 14 amino acids. The CDR3 DNA reads as TGTGCCAGCAGCGTAAATTCAGGATCCTACGAGCAGTACTTC. Translated, it gives CASSVNSGSYEQYF.

The chain recombines TRBV19 with TRBJ1-5; perhaps TRBD1 as D (6 bases). The CDR3 is made up of 16 amino acids. CDR1 is LNHDA and CDR2 is SQIVND in the germline V gene (reference sequence). V was pared by 4 bases and J by 0 bases, with 13 bases between. The CDR3 sequence: CASSRTGTYSNQPQHF. CDR3 sequence (DNA): TGTGCCAGTAGTAGAACAGGGACTTATAGCAATCAGCCCCAGCATTTT. Full variable domain (rest looked up from reference TRBV19 and TRBJ1-5): DGGITQSPKYLFRKEGQNVTLSCEQNLNHDAMYWYRQDPGQGLRLIYYSQIVNDFQKGDIAEGYSVSREKKESFPLTVTSAQKNPTAFYLCASSRTGTYSNQPQHFGDGTRLSIL.

The chain employs TRBV9 and TRBJ1-1; D is perhaps TRBD1 (5 bases). The CDR3 sequence is 14 residues long. V was trimmed by 0 bases and J by 4 bases, leaving 10 bases between them. Germline-derived CDR1 and CDR2 are SGDLS and YYNGEE. The CDR3 sequence is CASSVVTGGTEAFF. DNA of the CDR3: TGTGCCAGCAGCGTAGTTACGGGGGGCACTGAAGCTTTCTTT.

The rearrangement uses TRBV6-5 and TRBJ2-1; D not resolved. The germline gives CDR1 MNHEY, CDR2 SVGAGI. CDR3 length equals 13 residues. V was clipped by 0 bases and J by 9 bases, with 9 bases between them. This chain's CDR3 is CASSYSIGSEQFF. Here the CDR3 DNA reads TGTGCCAGCAGTTACTCGATTGGTAGTGAGCAGTTCTTC.

This clone was observed a single time. The V call is TRBV4-2, the J call TRBJ2-3; possibly TRBD1 for D (7 bases). The germline V gene has CDR1 LGHNA and CDR2 YNFKEQ. This CDR3 has 16 amino acids. V lost 1 base to trimming and J lost 3 bases, with 14 bases between them. The CDR3 DNA sequence: TGTGCCAGCAGCCAAGGCAGGGGGGCCGGGACAGATACGCAGTATTTT. Translated, it gives CASSQGRGAGTDTQYF.

The J gene is TRBJ1-2, the V gene TRBV7-9; 9 positions agree with TRBD1. CDR1 is SEHNR and CDR2 is FQNEAQ in the germline V gene (reference sequence). The CDR3 runs to 15 residues. Trimming at V came to 5 bases and at J to 5 bases, leaving 9 bases not matched to a gene. The CDR3 spells CASSLSGTGNYGYTF. In DNA, the CDR3 is TGTGCCAGCAGCCTTTCTGGGACAGGGAATTATGGCTACACCTTC.

V is TRBV6-5 and J is TRBJ2-7; tentatively, D is TRBD1 (6 bases). The V gene lost 4 bases and the J gene lost 5 bases, with 12 bases spanning the gap. The CDR3 spans 13 residues. In germline, CDR1 is MNHEY, CDR2 SVGAGI. As DNA, the CDR3 is TGTGCCAGCAGTTTGATGGGGGCCCACGAGCAGTACTTC. Translated, it gives CASSLMGAHEQYF.

CDR3 DNA sequence: TGTGCCAGCAGTGGCGGATCATGGACCTACGAGCAGTACTTC. Encoded protein: CASSGGSWTYEQYF. The J gene is TRBJ2-7, the V gene TRBV6-5; D is undetermined. Trimming pared 5 bases from V and 2 bases from J, leaving 13 bases between. CDR1 is MNHEY and CDR2 is SVGAGI in the germline V gene. CDR3 size: 14 residues.

The chain couples TRBV2 to TRBJ2-1; weak D call: TRBD1 (5 bases). The V end lost 4 bases, the J end lost 9 bases, and 13 bases lay between the germline ends. The CDR3 extends over 13 amino acids. CDR1 and CDR2 from the germline V gene are SNHLY and FYNNEI. Written as DNA, the CDR3 is TGTGCCAGCAGTGGATGTCGACAGTGTGAGCAGTTCTTC. Translated, it gives CASSGCRQCEQFF.

The chain employs TRBV18 and TRBJ2-7; 10 positions match TRBD1. The V gene end was trimmed by 2 bases and the J gene end by 3 bases; junction bases not matched to a gene: 13. The CDR3 runs to 18 residues. The V gene's germline CDR1 is KGHSH and CDR2 LQKENI. Written as DNA, the CDR3 is TGTGCCAGCTCACCATTGGTCCCTCGGACAGGGGGGAGCTACGAGCAGTACTTC. It codes for CASSPLVPRTGGSYEQYF. The variable domain in full, with the rest retrieved from reference TRBV18 and TRBJ2-7, is NAGVMQNPRHLVRRRGQEARLRCSPMKGHSHVYWYRQLPEEGLKFMVYLQKENIIDESGMPKERFSAEFPKEGPSILRIQQVVRGDSAAYFCASSPLVPRTGGSYEQYFGPGTRLTVT.

Only one count was recorded for this clone. The chain couples TRBV11-1 to TRBJ2-5; D remains unclear. This CDR3 has 14 amino acids. Germline V gene sequence: CDR1 SGHAT, CDR2 FQDESV (reference sequence). The germline V and J ends were trimmed by 5 bases and 1 base, with 11 bases remaining between them. The CDR3 protein is CASSPVRLQETQYF. The CDR3 coding sequence is TGTGCCAGCAGCCCGGTCCGACTCCAAGAGACCCAGTACTTC.

J is TRBJ2-1 and V is TRBV18; a possible D gene is TRBD2 (5 bases). Germline CDR1 reads KGHSH; CDR2 reads LQKENI. CDR3 length: 15 residues. V was trimmed by 3 bases and J by 4 bases, leaving 13 bases between them. DNA for the CDR3: TGTGCCAGCTCACCGGCAGGACTGGCTTACAATGAGCAGTTCTTC. It is translated as CASSPAGLAYNEQFF.

J is TRBJ2-7 and V is TRBV5-4, with D maybe TRBD1 (6 bases). From germline, CDR1 is SGHNT and CDR2 YYREEE (reference sequence). The V end was cut by 1 base, the J end by 0 bases, with 8 bases between. This CDR3 region has 14 residues. CDR3 in DNA: TGTGCCAGCAGCTTGCGGGACACCTCCTACGAGCAGTACTTC. This gives the protein CASSLRDTSYEQYF.

This clone was seen more than once but under ten times. The chain uses TRBV7-2 and TRBJ2-7; D gene ambiguous. This CDR3 contains 12 residues. Trimming stripped 5 bases from V and 2 bases from J, with 7 bases between. CDR1 is SGHTA and CDR2 is FQGNSA in the germline V gene. The CDR3 protein is CASSQTTYEQYF. The DNA of the CDR3 is TGTGCCAGCAGCCAAACGACCTACGAGCAGTACTTC.

CDR3 loop: CAWSTRQTNEKLFF. CDR3 sequence (DNA): TGTGCCTGGAGTACCCGACAGACTAATGAAAAACTGTTTTTT. The J gene is TRBJ1-4, the V gene TRBV30; a possible D gene is TRBD1 (5 bases). Per germline, CDR1 GTSNPN and CDR2 SVGIG (reference sequence). Trimming removed 2 bases at V and 2 bases at J, with 9 bases between. The CDR3 is 14 residues long. Full variable domain (remainder filled in from reference TRBV30 and TRBJ1-4): SQTIHQWPATLVQPVGSPLSLECTVEGTSNPNLYWYRQAAGRGLQLLFYSVGIGQISSEVPQNLSASRPQDRQFILSSKKLLLSDSGFYLCAWSTRQTNEKLFFGSGTQLSVL.

The chain combines TRBV13 with TRBJ2-3; 11 bases fit TRBD2. V gave up 4 bases and J gave up 2 bases; unmatched junction bases: 5. Germline V lookup: CDR1 PRHDT, CDR2 FYEKMQ (reference sequence). The CDR3 totals 16 residues. In nucleotides, the CDR3 is TGTGCCAGCAGCTCATTAGCGGGGGGGCCCACAGATACGCAGTATTTT. It translates to CASSSLAGGPTDTQYF. The full variable domain, with the rest looked up from reference TRBV13 and TRBJ2-3, is AAGVIQSPRHLIKEKRETATLKCYPIPRHDTVYWYQQGPGQDPQFLISFYEKMQSDKGSIPDRFSAQQFSDYHSELNMSSLELGDSALYFCASSSLAGGPTDTQYFGPGTRLTVL.